This T cell receptor (beta chain) originates from a study of T cells after yellow fever vaccination. Study-wide background: Fractions of low cell number were prepared using SMART-Seq v4 Ultra Low Input.

Concerning this clonotype itself: Antigen: not known.

Study conclusions and caveats: Re-detected after boosting: most primary clones, about 96% of CD4 and 80% to 90% of CD8.

This CDR3 has 14 amino acids. Germline lookup yields CDR1 MGHRA and CDR2 YSYEKL. The germline V and J ends were trimmed by 8 bases and 4 bases, with 14 bases remaining between them. Universal primer sites and UMIs were introduced during 5'RACE template-switching synthesis of TCR cDNA. TCRdb independently ran MiXCR on the 5' RACE reads; one entry per CDR3 protein. The profile shows 450,000 to 550,000 distinct CDR3 sequences, about a fifth of them singletons. The V and J genes are TRBV4-1 and TRBJ2-2; D is unresolved. The sample consisted of PBMCs, taken about 21 days after the first yellow fever vaccination. This TCR was sampled from a young man who received the YFV17D yellow fever vaccine. The CDR3 coding sequence is TGCGCCAGCCGTACCCTAGGTGGCACCGGGGAGCTGTTTTTT. Translating gives CASRTLGGTGELFF.